This is a list of T cell receptor beta chains from one sample in a study of cytomegalovirus exposure and HLA in healthy donors. Measured with immunoSEQ multiplex PCR; TCRdb has only the in-frame clones, and not every one. The sample contains 110,000 to 150,000 clones, roughly nine tenths of which appear only once. The material sequenced was PBMCs. The receptors originated from a man aged 18 to 35 in good health and CMV-seronegative. The CDR3 runs from the conserved cysteine through the conserved F or W. The D gene is left open where the match is weak. Expanded clones are given a class, and other clones once, few, many or no size at all.

size	J	V	D	DNA	CDR3
once	TRBJ2-6	TRBV4-2	NA	TGTGCCAGCAGCCAAGATGACAACTCTGGGGCCAACGTCCTGACTTTC	CASSQDDNSGANVLTF
few	TRBJ2-7	TRBV19	TRBD1	TGTGCCAGTAGTAGACAGGGAAGCTCCTACGAGCAGTACTTC	CASSRQGSSYEQYF
NA	TRBJ2-3	TRBV5-4	TRBD2	TGTGCCAGCAGCTTGGATTCGTTGCGGGGGGACACAGATACGCAGTATTTT	CASSLDSLRGDTDTQYF
once	TRBJ2-5	TRBV29-1	TRBD2	TGCAGCGCCCGTGCTCGGGGGGGGGAGACCCAGTACTTC	CSARARGGETQYF
NA	TRBJ1-2	TRBV29-1	NA	TGCAGCGGAGCCGGGGAGAACTATGGCTACACCTTC	CSGAGENYGYTF
once	TRBJ2-7	TRBV10-1	NA	TGCGCCAGCAGTGAGGGCCCTTCCAGGCAGTACTTC	CASSEGPSRQYF
NA	TRBJ2-7	TRBV6-1	NA	TGTGCCACCCGCTACTACGAGCAGTACTTC	CATRYYEQYF
NA	TRBJ2-1	TRBV6-4	TRBD2	TGTGCCAGCAGTGGTAGCGGGGGGGCGAATGAGCAGTTCTTC	CASSGSGGANEQFF
NA	TRBJ1-1	TRBV7-2	TRBD1	TGTGCCAGCAGATCGGACAGGGGGTGGTACACTGAAGCTTTCTTT	CASRSDRGWYTEAFF
NA	TRBJ1-2	TRBV12-5	TRBD1	TGTGCTAGTGGTTTGGAGGGACAGGTTAATGGCTACACCTTC	CASGLEGQVNGYTF
NA	TRBJ2-5	TRBV30	TRBD2	TGTGCCTGGAGTAACGGGGGGGGGCTACAAGAGACCCAGTACTTC	CAWSNGGGLQETQYF
NA	TRBJ1-6	TRBV7-2	TRBD1	TGTGCCAGCAGCGAGAAGGGGACAGGGAGTTCCTCACCCCTCCACTTT	CASSEKGTGSSSPLHF
once	TRBJ2-1	TRBV9	TRBD2	TGTGCCAGCAGCGTAGTGGCGGGGGAGTACAATGAGCAGTTCTTC	CASSVVAGEYNEQFF
NA	TRBJ2-5	TRBV27	TRBD1	TGTGCCAGCAGCTACAGGGGCCAAGAGACCCAGTACTTC	CASSYRGQETQYF
NA	TRBJ1-1	TRBV11-2	NA	TGTGCCAGCAGCTCACATACAGGAGTCACTGAAGCTTTCTTT	CASSSHTGVTEAFF
NA	TRBJ2-7	TRBV6-5	NA	TGTGCCAGCAGGACGTCGGGGTACGAGCAGTACTTC	CASRTSGYEQYF
NA	TRBJ1-2	TRBV19	NA	TGTGCCAGTAGTACAAGGACACCCTCAGTCTATGGCTACACCTTC	CASSTRTPSVYGYTF
once	TRBJ2-1	TRBV14	NA	TGTGCCAGCAGCCAAGACCCTAGGGGTGAGCAGTTCTTC	CASSQDPRGEQFF
NA	TRBJ2-5	TRBV7-7	NA	TGTGCCAGCAGCTTAGACAGCCAAGAGACCCAGTACTTC	CASSLDSQETQYF
NA	TRBJ1-1	TRBV7-2	NA	TGTGCCAGCAGCTCCAACCCGGGATGGGCTGAAGCTTTCTTT	CASSSNPGWAEAFF
NA	TRBJ2-2	TRBV7-3	TRBD2	TGTGCCAGCAGCCCCAGCGGGGCGGTCGCCGGGGAGCTGTTTTTT	CASSPSGAVAGELFF
NA	TRBJ1-4	TRBV6-4	TRBD1	TGTGCCAGCAGTGCTACAGGGGAAAGAGGAAATGAAAAACTGTTTTTT	CASSATGERGNEKLFF
NA	TRBJ2-5	TRBV9	TRBD2	TGTGCCAGCAGCGCGGGACTAGCGGGAGTTCGGGAGACCCAGTACTTC	CASSAGLAGVRETQYF
NA	TRBJ2-3	TRBV6-5	NA	TGTGCCAGCAGTTATTCCCACCTAGGAACGCAGTATTTT	CASSYSHLGTQYF
NA	TRBJ1-1	TRBV6-6	TRBD1	TGTGCCAGCACCCCCGGGGACAGGGAAGCTTTCTTT	CASTPGDREAFF
NA	TRBJ2-1	TRBV19	TRBD2	TGTGCCAGTAGAGAACTAGCGGGAGGCAACAACGAGCAGTTCTTC	CASRELAGGNNEQFF
NA	TRBJ2-7	TRBV7-3	NA	TGTGCCAGCAGCTTAGCGAGATCCTCCTACGAGCAGTACTTC	CASSLARSSYEQYF
NA	TRBJ1-1	TRBV13	TRBD1	TGTGCCAGCAGCGTACAGGGGAGGACTGAAGCTTTCTTT	CASSVQGRTEAFF
few	TRBJ1-2	TRBV27	TRBD1	TGTGCCAGCAGAACGACAGGGGAATATGGCTACACCTTC	CASRTTGEYGYTF
NA	TRBJ1-4	TRBV27	TRBD1	TGTGCCAGCAGTTTCCAGGGGGCTAATGAAAAACTGTTTTTT	CASSFQGANEKLFF
NA	TRBJ1-1	TRBV5-1	NA	TGCGCCAGCAGCTTGAGGGGTTATATGAACACTGAAGCTTTCTTT	CASSLRGYMNTEAFF
NA	TRBJ2-1	TRBV6-6	NA	TGTGCCAGCAGTACCACCAGTCCCAATGAGCAGTTCTTC	CASSTTSPNEQFF
NA	TRBJ1-1	TRBV28	NA	TGTGCCAGCACCCAGAACACTGAAGCTTTCTTT	CASTQNTEAFF
NA	TRBJ2-4	TRBV27	TRBD2	TGTGCCAGCAGTTCGACTAGCGGGGTGAACATTCAGTACTTC	CASSSTSGVNIQYF
NA	TRBJ1-3	TRBV9	NA	TGTGCCAGCAGCGTAGAGGCGGGGTCTGGAAACACCATATATTTT	CASSVEAGSGNTIYF
NA	TRBJ2-3	TRBV7-9	TRBD2	TGTGCCAGCAGCTTAGGGGGGTACGGGACTAGCGAGACAGATACGCAGTATTTT	CASSLGGYGTSETDTQYF
once	TRBJ2-5	TRBV29-1	TRBD1	TGCAGCGTTGGCCGCCTGACAGGGCGGCAAGAGACCCAGTACTTC	CSVGRLTGRQETQYF
NA	TRBJ2-6	TRBV5-1	TRBD1	TGCGCCAGCAGCCCAAACCTAAGGACAGGATCTGGGGCCAACGTCCTGACTTTC	CASSPNLRTGSGANVLTF
NA	TRBJ2-3	TRBV5-1	NA	TGCGCCAGCAGCTTGGATCAAACAGATACGCAGTATTTT	CASSLDQTDTQYF
NA	TRBJ2-7	TRBV19	TRBD1	TGTGCCAGTAGTGCTACGACAGGGCTGTACGAGCAGTACTTC	CASSATTGLYEQYF
NA	TRBJ2-3	TRBV9	NA	TGTGCCAGCAGCCCTGGAGGAGCGGGAGATACGCAGTATTTT	CASSPGGAGDTQYF
NA	TRBJ2-1	TRBV5-1	TRBD2	TGCGCCAGCAGCTTGGTAGCGGGAACCTCCTACAATGAGCAGTTCTTC	CASSLVAGTSYNEQFF
NA	TRBJ1-4	TRBV23-1	TRBD1	TGCGCCAGCAGTCATATTCAACAGGGGGCGCCCCGCTGGTTAGAACTGTTTTTT	CASSHIQQGAPRWLELFF
NA	TRBJ1-4	TRBV9	NA	TGTGCCAGCAGCGTAGGAGCCCCGGCTAATGAAAAACTGTTTTTT	CASSVGAPANEKLFF
NA	TRBJ2-7	TRBV11-2	NA	TGTGCCAGCAGCCCCAGTCACTACGAGCAGTACTTC	CASSPSHYEQYF
NA	TRBJ1-1	TRBV29-1	NA	TGCAGCGTCGAAGGACAGAAGAGGTGGACTGAAGCTTTCTTT	CSVEGQKRWTEAFF
NA	TRBJ2-5	TRBV6-5	NA	TGTGCCAGCAGTTACGTAGCGGAGCACCAAGAGACCCAGTACTTC	CASSYVAEHQETQYF
NA	TRBJ1-2	TRBV7-9	NA	TGTGCCAGCAGCTCTCTCGAGGGGGTCTATGGCTACACCTTC	CASSSLEGVYGYTF
NA	TRBJ1-1	TRBV5-6	NA	TGTGCCAGCAGCTTGCAAGGGGGCACTGAAGCTTTCTTT	CASSLQGGTEAFF
NA	TRBJ1-3	TRBV30	NA	TGTGCCTGGAGTGTACATCGGCGGCTCTCTGGAAACACCATATATTTT	CAWSVHRRLSGNTIYF
NA	TRBJ2-1	TRBV19	TRBD1	TGTGCCAGTAATCGACAGGGCCTCAATGAGCAGTTCTTC	CASNRQGLNEQFF
NA	TRBJ2-7	TRBV27	TRBD1	TGTGCCAGCAGTTTATCGATGGGGGACAGGGGGCTTGAGCAGTACTTC	CASSLSMGDRGLEQYF
once	TRBJ2-5	TRBV9	TRBD1	TGTGCCAGCAGCCCCGGACAGGGCCAAGAGACCCAGTACTTC	CASSPGQGQETQYF
NA	TRBJ2-3	TRBV2	TRBD2	TGTGCCAGCAGAGTACTAGCGGGAGGGCCAACAGATACGCAGTATTTT	CASRVLAGGPTDTQYF
NA	TRBJ2-7	TRBV9	TRBD1	TGTGCCAGCTCCCCCGGGCAGGGGGACCCCTACGAGCAGTACTTC	CASSPGQGDPYEQYF